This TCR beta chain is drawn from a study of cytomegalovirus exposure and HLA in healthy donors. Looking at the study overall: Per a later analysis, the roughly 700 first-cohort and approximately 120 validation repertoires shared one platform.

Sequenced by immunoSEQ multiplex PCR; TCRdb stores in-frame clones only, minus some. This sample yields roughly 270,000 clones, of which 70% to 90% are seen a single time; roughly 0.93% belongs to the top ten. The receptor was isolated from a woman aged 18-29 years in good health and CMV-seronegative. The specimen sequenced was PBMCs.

The CDR3 reads CSVGQSYTQYF. The DNA for the CDR3 is TGCAGCGTTGGACAGTCGTATACGCAGTATTTT. V gene TRBV29-1 combines with J gene TRBJ2-3; D may be TRBD1 (5 bases). Germline V gene sequence: CDR1 SQVTM, CDR2 ANQGSEA. Deletions cut 4 bases from V and 7 bases from J, with 9 bases between. This CDR3 contains 11 residues.